The entry below describes one T cell receptor beta chain. Time point reported: persistent/refractory GD, antithyroid drugs over 5 years with positive TRAb. PBMCs were the source of the RNA used for TCR sequencing. This sample is part of a study of regulatory T cells in long-lasting Graves disease. Arm-PCR of CDR3 regions and iRepertoire HTBI primers were the basis on which TCR beta libraries were built. The authors' processing: The identification of 60 or so TRBV and 11 to 15 TRBJ segments was made across samples. TCRdb passed the multiplex PCR reads through MiXCR, listing each CDR3 protein once. These V and J calls rely on TCRdb rather than the paper's analysis. This table holds around 510,000 distinct CDR3 sequences, around 20% found once. Sequencing was performed on peripheral blood mononuclear cells (PBMCs), taken when the disease was refractory, from a patient treated with antithyroid drugs. The receptor was derived from a female donor with Graves disease.

The CDR3 sequence is CASSVGLLDIAKNIQYF. DNA for the CDR3: TGTGCCAGCAGCGTAGGTCTACTAGATATAGCCAAAAACATTCAGTACTTC. The chain links TRBV9 to TRBJ2-4; a possible D gene is TRBD2 (5 bases). Germline CDR1 reads SGDLS; CDR2 reads YYNGEE. Trimming stripped 0 bases from V and 0 bases from J, with 13 bases between. CDR3 length: 17 amino acids.